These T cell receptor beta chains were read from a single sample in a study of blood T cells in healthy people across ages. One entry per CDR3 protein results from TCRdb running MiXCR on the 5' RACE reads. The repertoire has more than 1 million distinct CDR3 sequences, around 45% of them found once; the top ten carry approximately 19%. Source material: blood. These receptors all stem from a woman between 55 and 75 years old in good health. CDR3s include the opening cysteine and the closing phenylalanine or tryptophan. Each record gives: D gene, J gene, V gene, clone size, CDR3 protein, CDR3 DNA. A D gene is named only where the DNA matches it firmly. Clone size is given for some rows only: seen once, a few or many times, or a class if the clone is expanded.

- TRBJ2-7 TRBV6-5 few CASRGDLLINYEQYF TGTGCCAGCAGAGGGGACCTTCTTATAAACTACGAGCAGTACTTC
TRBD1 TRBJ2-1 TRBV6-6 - CASSTDRGLGNEQFF TGTGCCAGCAGTACGGACAGGGGGCTTGGAAATGAGCAGTTCTTC
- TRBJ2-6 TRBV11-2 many CASNYPGAGANVLTF TGTGCCAGCAACTATCCAGGGGCTGGGGCCAACGTCCTGACTTTC
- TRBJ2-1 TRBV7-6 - CASSLASGWGNNEQFF TGTGCCAGCAGCTTAGCGTCAGGGTGGGGCAACAATGAGCAGTTCTTC
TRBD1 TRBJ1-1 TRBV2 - CASTRTGGSSTEAFF TGTGCCAGCACCAGGACAGGGGGCTCGAGCACTGAAGCTTTCTTT
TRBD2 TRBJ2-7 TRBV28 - CASRPGLAGVGEEYF TGTGCCAGCAGGCCGGGACTAGCGGGAGTGGGCGAGGAGTACTTC
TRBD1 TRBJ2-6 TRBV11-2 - CASSLGPGGAGANVLTF TGTGCCAGCAGCTTAGGTCCAGGGGGCGCTGGGGCCAACGTCCTGACTTTC
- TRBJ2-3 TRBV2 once CASSAVLIGTDTQYF TGTGCCAGCAGTGCCGTACTGATTGGCACAGATACGCAGTATTTT
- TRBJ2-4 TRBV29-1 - CSVRDGRYEEQYF TGCAGCGTCCGGGACGGTCGGTATGAGGAGCAGTACTTC
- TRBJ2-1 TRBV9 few CASSSDFDLAEQFF TGTGCCAGCAGCTCGGACTTTGACCTGGCTGAGCAGTTCTTC
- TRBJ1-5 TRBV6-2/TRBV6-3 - CASSYSKRREVRQPQHF TGTGCCAGCAGTTACTCGAAACGCAGGGAGGTACGGCAGCCCCAGCATTTT
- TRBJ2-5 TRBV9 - CASSVASSQETQYF TGTGCCAGCAGCGTAGCGAGCAGTCAAGAGACCCAGTACTTC